This record concerns one T cell receptor (beta chain) sequence. The target of this receptor is not known. No clone much larger than this one lies a single base away; base qualities are absent. The data originate from a study of graft-versus-host responses after intestinal transplantation (dated by TCRdb to the early 2020s). Regarding the study in general: Recipients received multivisceral, liver-intestinal, or isolated intestinal transplants. Rather than being sequenced by the commercial service, samples from three later patients were sequenced in-house on an Illumina MiSeq and processed with MiXCR. Donor T cell macrochimerism was defined as a peak of at least 4% donor T cells among recipient peripheral blood mononuclear cells. After intestinal transplantation, graft-versus-host and host-versus-graft alloreactive T cell clones in the graft, circulation and bone marrow were tracked using bulk TCR-beta CDR3 sequencing. Every recipient was given anti-thymocyte globulin induction, then maintenance tacrolimus and steroids for two to three years. A cohort of fewer than 25 intestinal transplant recipients, including one retransplant, was enrolled, and a few patients lacking pretransplant specimens were excluded. To identify alloreactive clones, pre-transplant mixed lymphocyte reaction products were sequenced and then compared with unstimulated pre-transplant donor and recipient T cells.

Trimming accounts for 3 bases at V and 2 bases at J, while the number of junction bases matched to no gene is 6. Reading from cysteine to phenylalanine, the CDR3 counts 15 amino acids. The entry retains the CDR3 DNA only, 45 bases that are in frame from base 1. CDR1 is given as SGHTA and CDR2 as FQGNSA, both from the germline V gene. Study-wide conclusions, independent of this receptor: High GvH to HvG T cell clonal ratios were observed in the allografts of patients with donor T cell macrochimerism. Peak levels of circulating GvH clones were associated with declines in HvG clones early after transplant. The conclusions were limited by the relatively low number and heterogeneity of the intestinal transplant patients. GvH clones turned up in recipient bone marrow, with some appearing earlier in ileal mucosa or blood, a pattern consistent with an intestinal mucosal origin.

Blood samples were collected up to 4 times in the first month after transplant and then at least monthly when available. Receptor amplification or capture employed the immunoSEQ multiplex PCR assay. Adaptive Biotechnologies carried out high-throughput TCR-beta CDR3 sequencing of genomic DNA for most patients. Processing in the source paper ran as follows. Adaptive's ImmunoSEQ software supplied the TCR sequencing data for more than 15 patients, while MiXCR and VDJtools were used to process three other patients. CDR3 nucleotide sequences shared between donor and recipient were removed because the origin of such sequences could not be assigned. Alloreactive clones required at least 2-fold expansion over unstimulated cells and minimum CFSE-low frequency of 0.002% (template counts) or 0.001% (read counts). A clone was considered mappable if detected in the sequenced pre-transplant spleen, lymph node, or MLR CFSE-low populations of the donor or recipient. The cumulative frequency of alloreactive clones was calculated as a percentage of all sequences, weighted by copy number. This is the immuneACCESS table as TCRdb keeps it, with only in-frame sequences that have V and J called. A part of the clones is gone; compared with another copy, unresolved V genes explain less than half, and the rest is unexplained. Clone size and the V and J calls come from that table; the DNA yielded D and trimming. The sample table contains just under 100,000 clones; only one count was recorded for around nine tenths of them. About 16% of the sample is in the top ten clones.

This sequence uses TRBV7-2 and TRBJ1-2, and 7 junctional nucleotides match TRBD1. The receptor comes from a human patient who received an intestinal transplant, so some T cells may come from the graft donor. Sequencing was performed on PBMCs, taken about 450 days after intestinal transplant. The CDR3 has the sequence CASSFAGTANYGYTF. The nucleotides read TGTGCCAGCAGCTTCGCGGGGACAGCCAACTATGGCTACACCTTC. With the rest looked up from the reference TRBV7-2 and TRBJ1-2 genes rather than sequenced, the full variable domain is GAGVSQSPSNKVTEKGKDVELRCDPISGHTALYWYRQSLGQGLEFLIYFQGNSAPDKSGLPSDRFSAERTGGSVSTLTIQRTQQEDSAVYLCASSFAGTANYGYTFGSGTRLTVV.